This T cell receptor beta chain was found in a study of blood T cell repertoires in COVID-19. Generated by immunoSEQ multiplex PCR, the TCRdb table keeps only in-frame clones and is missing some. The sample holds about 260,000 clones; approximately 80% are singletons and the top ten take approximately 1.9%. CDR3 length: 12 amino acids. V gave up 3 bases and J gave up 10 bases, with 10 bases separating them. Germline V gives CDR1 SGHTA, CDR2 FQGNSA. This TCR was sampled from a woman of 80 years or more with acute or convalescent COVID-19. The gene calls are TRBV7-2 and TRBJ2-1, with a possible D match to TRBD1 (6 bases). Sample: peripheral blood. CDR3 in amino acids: CASSFSQGEQFF. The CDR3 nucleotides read TGTGCCAGCAGCTTTTCACAGGGAGAGCAGTTCTTC.